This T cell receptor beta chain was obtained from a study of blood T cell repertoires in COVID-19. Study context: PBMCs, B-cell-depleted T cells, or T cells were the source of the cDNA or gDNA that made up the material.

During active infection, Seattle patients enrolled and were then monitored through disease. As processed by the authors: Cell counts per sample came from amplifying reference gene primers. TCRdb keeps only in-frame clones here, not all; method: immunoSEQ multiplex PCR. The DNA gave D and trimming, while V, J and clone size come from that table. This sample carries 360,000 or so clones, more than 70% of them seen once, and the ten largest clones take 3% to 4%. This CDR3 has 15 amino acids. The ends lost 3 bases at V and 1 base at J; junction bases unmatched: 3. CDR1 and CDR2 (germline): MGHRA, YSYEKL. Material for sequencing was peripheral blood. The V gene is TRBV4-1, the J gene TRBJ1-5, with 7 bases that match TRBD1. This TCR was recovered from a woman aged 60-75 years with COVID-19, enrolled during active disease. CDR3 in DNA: TGCGCCAGCAGCCAGGCGACAGGGAGCAATCAGCCCCAGCATTTT. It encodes CASSQATGSNQPQHF.